The 20 T cell receptor beta chains below were found in one sample sequenced in a study of identical twins. Using its own MiXCR run on the 5' RACE reads, TCRdb lists one record per CDR3 protein. The repertoire includes about 150,000 distinct CDR3 sequences, roughly 3.3% of them detected once, and about 7.8% sits in the top ten. The sequenced sample was memory T cells sorted from blood. The origin of the receptors is a man aged 18 to 30 in good health.

J is TRBJ1-2 and V is TRBV27; tentative D call: TRBD1 (6 bases). The CDR3 consists of 13 residues. V shed 0 bases and J shed 8 bases, with 10 bases lying between them. The V gene's germline CDR1 is MNHEY and CDR2 SMNVEV (reference sequence). The CDR3 region is CASSLSEGEGYTF. The CDR3 bases are TGTGCCAGCAGTTTATCCGAGGGGGAAGGCTACACCTTC.

Only a few counts were recorded for this clonotype. The chain joins TRBV7-3 to TRBJ2-1; tentatively, D is TRBD2 (5 bases). The germline V and J ends were trimmed by 2 bases and 2 bases, with 10 bases remaining between them. The CDR3 runs to 15 residues. Germline V lookup: CDR1 SGHTA, CDR2 FQGTGA. In DNA form, the CDR3 reads TGTGCCAGCAGCTTAGCACCGGGGACCTACAATGAGCAGTTCTTC. Translating it yields CASSLAPGTYNEQFF.

This clonotype was observed at least ten times. V gene TRBV27 combines with J gene TRBJ2-1, with 15 bases that match TRBD2. The CDR3 has 14 amino acids. CDR1 is MNHEY, CDR2 SMNVEV, per germline (reference sequence). Trimming cost V 6 bases and J 9 bases; bases outside gene matches: 3. In DNA, the CDR3 is TGTGCCAGCAGGGGACTAGCGGGAGGTACTGAGCAGTTCTTC. It is translated as CASRGLAGGTEQFF.

This clonotype has at least ten counts. The V and J genes are TRBV12-3 or TRBV12-4 and TRBJ1-5; D may be TRBD1 (6 bases). The CDR3 extends over 15 amino acids. V lost 6 bases, J lost 0 bases, and 12 bases lay in between. The CDR3 spells CASSPDRYSNQPQHF. The DNA for the CDR3 is TGTGCCAGCAGCCCTGACAGGTATAGCAATCAGCCCCAGCATTTT.

This clonotype occurred a few times. J is TRBJ2-5 and V is TRBV18, with D maybe TRBD2 (6 bases). This CDR3 is 15 amino acids long. Germline-derived CDR1 and CDR2 are KGHSH and LQKENI. Trimming removed 3 bases at V and 3 bases at J, with 14 bases between. CDR3 DNA: TGTGCCAGCTCACCCTTAGCGGAGGACAAAGAGACCCAGTACTTC. Protein product: CASSPLAEDKETQYF.

At least ten counts were recorded for this clonotype. The CDR3 DNA reads TGTGCCAGCAGTACGATGCCCGGGGACAGGGCGACTAAGGGCTACACCTTC. It is translated as CASSTMPGDRATKGYTF. The J gene is TRBJ1-2, the V gene TRBV27; 9 bases line up with TRBD1. Looked up from germline, CDR1 is MNHEY and CDR2 is SMNVEV (reference sequence). The V and J ends lost 5 bases and 8 bases, in that order; junction bases with no gene match: 18. CDR3 length equals 17 residues.

This clonotype was seen ten or more times. The rearrangement joins TRBV19 to TRBJ2-2; TRBD2 agrees at 10 bases. Looked up from germline, CDR1 is LNHDA and CDR2 is SQIVND (reference sequence). V lost 5 bases to trimming and J lost 5 bases; unmatched junction nucleotides: 5. The CDR3 extends over 15 amino acids. CDR3 sequence: CASSQLAGLTGELFF. CDR3 DNA sequence: TGTGCCAGTAGTCAACTAGCGGGACTGACCGGGGAGCTGTTTTTT.

At least ten counts were recorded for this clonotype. This rearrangement joins TRBV7-2 to TRBJ2-2, with 11 bases lining up with TRBD2. J gave up 8 bases and V 5 bases, and 10 bases lay outside the gene matches. Germline V gene lookup returns CDR1 SGHTA and CDR2 FQGNSA. CDR3 length: 16 residues. The CDR3 bases are TGTGCCAGCAGCGGGACCCTAGCGGGAGGAGGTGGGGAGCTGTTTTTT. Protein product: CASSGTLAGGGGELFF.

This clonotype was counted between two and nine times. The chain recombines TRBV20-1 with TRBJ2-3; 7 positions agree with TRBD2. Germline CDR1 is DFQATT and CDR2 is SNEGSKA (reference sequence). CDR3 length equals 17 residues. V was clipped by 0 bases and J by 5 bases; unmatched bases: 14. The CDR3 DNA is TGCAGTGCTAGAGAGATGAGAGTCGGACTAGTGAAAGATACGCAGTATTTT. As protein: CSAREMRVGLVKDTQYF.

This clonotype appeared many times. The rearrangement joins TRBV15 to TRBJ2-6; 9 positions match TRBD1. After removal of 5 bases from V and 0 bases from J, the junction contained 8 bases not matched to a gene. The CDR3 extends over 18 amino acids. Germline V gene lookup returns CDR1 LNHNV and CDR2 YYDKDF (reference sequence). Here the CDR3 reads CATSLRTGDYSGANVLTF. For the CDR3, the DNA is TGTGCCACCAGCTTAAGGACAGGGGATTACTCTGGGGCCAACGTCCTGACTTTC.

This clonotype was picked up a small number of times. The chain has TRBV20-1 and TRBJ2-5; D ambiguous. Looked up from germline, CDR1 is DFQATT and CDR2 is SNEGSKA (reference sequence). The length of the CDR3 is 13 residues. The V and J ends lost 5 bases and 5 bases respectively, with 15 bases between them. The CDR3 sequence: CSAAGSHRETQYF. The CDR3 DNA reads TGCAGTGCTGCCGGAAGCCACCGCGAGACCCAGTACTTC.

This clonotype occurred many times. The chain uses TRBV7-2 and TRBJ1-6; D remains unclear. The CDR3 covers 15 residues. V lost 1 base and J lost 8, with 12 bases in between. CDR1 and CDR2 from the germline V gene are SGHTA and FQGNSA. The CDR3 DNA reads as TGTGCCAGCAGCTTAGTCCGGGCCGCCGATTCACCCCTCCACTTT. As protein: CASSLVRAADSPLHF. Together with reference TRBV7-2 and TRBJ1-6, the CDR3 gives the full variable domain: GAGVSQSPSNKVTEKGKDVELRCDPISGHTALYWYRQSLGQGLEFLIYFQGNSAPDKSGLPSDRFSAERTGGSVSTLTIQRTQQEDSAVYLCASSLVRAADSPLHFGNGTRLTVT.

This clonotype appeared a few times. The gene calls are TRBV6-1 and TRBJ1-1, with TRBD1 matching over 9 bases. There are 13 residues in the CDR3. CDR1 and CDR2 from the germline V gene are MNHNS and SASEGT. The junction had 4 bases not matched to a gene; V was cut back by 6 bases and J by 5 bases. The CDR3 sequence: CASRTGGGTEAFF. For the CDR3, the DNA is TGTGCCAGCAGGACAGGGGGTGGAACTGAAGCTTTCTTT.

This clonotype appeared a few times. The chain combines TRBV4-1 with TRBJ1-5; D is unresolved. Germline V lookup: CDR1 MGHRA, CDR2 YSYEKL. The CDR3 loop spans 15 amino acids. V was trimmed by 0 bases and J by 1 base, leaving 7 bases between them. The CDR3 region is CASSQEPGSNQPQHF. Written as DNA, the CDR3 is TGCGCCAGCAGCCAAGAGCCGGGAAGCAATCAGCCCCAGCATTTT.

This clonotype was observed many times. The chain couples TRBV4-3 to TRBJ1-5; D remains ambiguous. The CDR3 sequence is 16 residues long. Germline values: CDR1 LGHNA, CDR2 YSLEER. Trimming took off 3 bases at V and 2 bases at J, with 14 bases between the two ends. CDR3 DNA: TGCGCCAGCAGCCAGTCTTGGGCGGGCGGCAATCAGCCCCAGCATTTT. Residues: CASSQSWAGGNQPQHF.

This clonotype was observed at least ten times. The chain couples TRBV27 to TRBJ2-1; 7 nucleotides match TRBD2. This CDR3 is 16 amino acids long. Germline CDR1 is MNHEY and CDR2 is SMNVEV (reference sequence). With V trimmed by 5 bases and J by 8 bases, 15 bases remained unmatched. The CDR3 nucleotides read TGTGCCAGCAGTCGGCATCTAGCGGAGGGTGTCCATGAGCAGTTCTTC. Residues: CASSRHLAEGVHEQFF.

This clonotype was recorded at least ten times. This chain links TRBV6-5 with TRBJ1-1; D is ambiguous. CDR3 length equals 13 residues. V lost 2 bases and J 6 bases, leaving 10 bases between the germline ends. The germline V gene encodes CDR1 MNHEY and CDR2 SVGAGI. The CDR3 reads CASSYILPAEAFF. The DNA for the CDR3 is TGTGCCAGCAGTTACATTCTACCGGCTGAAGCTTTCTTT.

The V call is TRBV21-1, the J call TRBJ2-5; TRBD1 is the table's D call and was not checked against the DNA. TRBV21-1 is described as a pseudogene. The CDR3 is 15 residues long. CDR3 bases: TGTGCCAGCAGCTCTCGGACAGGAAGAGAAGAGACCCAGTACTTC. Translating gives CASSSRTGREETQYF.

This clonotype has ten or more counts. This chain joins TRBV5-1 and TRBJ2-1; D gene ambiguous. The V and J ends lost 6 bases and 9 bases respectively, with 10 bases between them. The CDR3 sequence is 11 residues long. Germline values: CDR1 SGHRS, CDR2 YFSETQ. CDR3 amino acids: CASNGNLEQFF. DNA for the CDR3: TGCGCCAGCAACGGAAACCTTGAGCAGTTCTTC.

This clonotype has more than one count but fewer than ten. The V gene is TRBV5-1, the J gene TRBJ2-3; 8 bases map to TRBD1. Trimming at V came to 4 bases and at J to 6 bases, leaving 13 bases not matched to a gene. This CDR3 has 16 residues. Per germline, CDR1 SGHRS and CDR2 YFSETQ. Here the CDR3 reads CASSPLRQGQRDTQYF. CDR3 bases: TGCGCCAGCAGCCCACTACGACAGGGGCAGAGGGATACGCAGTATTTT.